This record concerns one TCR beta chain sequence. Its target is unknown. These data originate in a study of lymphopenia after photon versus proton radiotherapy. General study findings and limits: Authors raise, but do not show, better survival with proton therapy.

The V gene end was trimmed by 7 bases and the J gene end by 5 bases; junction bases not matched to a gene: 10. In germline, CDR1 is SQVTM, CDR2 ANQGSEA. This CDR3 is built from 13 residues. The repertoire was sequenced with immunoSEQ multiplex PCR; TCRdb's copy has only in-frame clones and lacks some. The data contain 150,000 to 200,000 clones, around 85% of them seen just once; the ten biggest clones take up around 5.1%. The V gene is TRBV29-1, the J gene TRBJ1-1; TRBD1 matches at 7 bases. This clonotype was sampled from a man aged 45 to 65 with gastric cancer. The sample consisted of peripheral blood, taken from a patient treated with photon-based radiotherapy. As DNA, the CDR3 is TGCAGCGCCGCAGGGGGATTAATAACTGAAGCTTTCTTT. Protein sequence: CSAAGGLITEAFF.